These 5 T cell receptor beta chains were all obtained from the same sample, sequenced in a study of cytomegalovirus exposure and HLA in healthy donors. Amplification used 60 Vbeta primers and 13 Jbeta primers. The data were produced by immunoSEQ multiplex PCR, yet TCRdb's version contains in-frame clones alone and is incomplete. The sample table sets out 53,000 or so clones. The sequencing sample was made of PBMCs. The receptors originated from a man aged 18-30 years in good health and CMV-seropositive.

CDR3: CATSRESSTYGYTF. As DNA, the CDR3 is TGTGCCACCAGCAGAGAATCCTCGACATATGGCTACACCTTC. The chain couples TRBV15 to TRBJ1-2; D not certain. Trimming removed 0 bases at V and 5 bases at J, with 10 bases between. CDR1 LNHNV and CDR2 YYDKDF come from the germline V gene (reference sequence). CDR3 length: 14 residues.

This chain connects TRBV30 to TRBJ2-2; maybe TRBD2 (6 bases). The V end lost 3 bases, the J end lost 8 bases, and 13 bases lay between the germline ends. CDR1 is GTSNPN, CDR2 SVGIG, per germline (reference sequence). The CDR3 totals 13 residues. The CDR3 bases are TGTGCCTGGAGGGGACTGACTGAAGGGGAGCTGTTTTTT. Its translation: CAWRGLTEGELFF.

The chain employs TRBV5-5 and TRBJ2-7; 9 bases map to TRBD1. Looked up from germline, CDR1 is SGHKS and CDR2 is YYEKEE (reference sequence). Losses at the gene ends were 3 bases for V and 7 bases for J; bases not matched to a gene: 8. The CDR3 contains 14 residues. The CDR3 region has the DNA TGTGCCAGCAGCTCCGGGACAGGGTGGAGGGAGCAGTACTTC. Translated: CASSSGTGWREQYF.

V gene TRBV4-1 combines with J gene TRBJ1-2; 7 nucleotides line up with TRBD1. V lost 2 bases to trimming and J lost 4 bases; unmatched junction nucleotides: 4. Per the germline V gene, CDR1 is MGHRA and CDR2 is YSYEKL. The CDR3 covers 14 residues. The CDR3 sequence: CASSQNRGTYGYTF. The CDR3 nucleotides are TGCGCCAGCAGCCAAAACAGGGGAACCTATGGCTACACCTTC.

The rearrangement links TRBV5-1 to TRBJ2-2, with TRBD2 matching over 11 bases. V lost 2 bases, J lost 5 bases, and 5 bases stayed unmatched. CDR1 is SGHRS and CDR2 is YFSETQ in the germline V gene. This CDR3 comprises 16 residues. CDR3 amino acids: CASSLLAGDRTGELFF. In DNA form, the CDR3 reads TGCGCCAGCAGCTTACTAGCGGGAGACCGGACCGGGGAGCTGTTTTTT. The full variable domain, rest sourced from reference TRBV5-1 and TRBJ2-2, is KAGVTQTPRYLIKTRGQQVTLSCSPISGHRSVSWYQQTPGQGLQFLFEYFSETQRNKGNFPGRFSGRQFSNSRSEMNVSTLELGDSALYLCASSLLAGDRTGELFFGEGSRLTVL.